This TCR beta chain is drawn from a study of technical replicates of blood from several donors. This CDR3 is built from 16 residues. The germline V gene encodes CDR1 LNHDA and CDR2 SQIVND (reference sequence). Unmatched junction bases numbered 6, after V lost 5 bases and J lost 1 base. Profiled with immunoSEQ multiplex PCR; TCRdb holds only in-frame clones, not every one. The sample consists of roughly 69,000 clones, about 97% of them appearing once. The TCR comes from a human donor in good health. The V gene is TRBV19, the J gene TRBJ2-1, with 9 bases fitting TRBD1. Sequencing was performed on T cells isolated from PBMCs. CDR3 protein: CASSDTGGYSYNEQFF. The CDR3 DNA reads as TGTGCCAGTAGTGATACAGGGGGCTATTCCTACAATGAGCAGTTCTTC.